This T cell receptor (beta chain) was found in a study of T cell responses to AZD1222 COVID-19 vaccine. Sequencing was performed with immunoSEQ multiplex PCR; in TCRdb, only in-frame clones are kept and a portion is missing. The sample consists of fewer than 130,000 clones, 87% of them appearing once. Deletions cut 0 bases from V and 4 bases from J, with 19 bases between. This CDR3 has 18 residues. Germline V gene sequence: CDR1 LGHNA, CDR2 YSLEER. V gene TRBV4-3 combines with J gene TRBJ2-1; D is unresolved. Sequencing used peripheral blood, obtained 28 days after the second AZD1222 dose. The sequence was collected from an adult who received the AZD1222 COVID-19 vaccine. The CDR3 DNA follows: TGCGCCAGCAGCCAAGAGCTCCCCGGAGTGGCATCGTACAATGAGCAGTTCTTC. This sequence encodes CASSQELPGVASYNEQFF.